The 2 T cell receptor beta chains reported below all come from one sample, sequenced in a study of cytomegalovirus exposure and HLA in healthy donors. TCRdb's table, derived via immunoSEQ multiplex PCR, lists solely in-frame clones and lacks some. The repertoire has 260,000 or so clones, around 87% of them found once; the top ten carry about 0.9%. The sample was PBMCs. Receptors originate from a woman between 18 and 30 years old in good health and CMV-seronegative.

This rearrangement joins TRBV7-3 to TRBJ2-2, with D tentatively TRBD2 (5 bases). V dropped 8 bases and J dropped 6 bases, with 22 bases sitting between them. The CDR3 has 16 amino acids. The germline V gene has CDR1 SGHTA and CDR2 FQGTGA. CDR3 amino acids: CASSQQAGGLPGELFF. The CDR3 DNA sequence: TGTGCCAGCTCCCAACAAGCCGGAGGCCTCCCCGGGGAGCTGTTTTTT.

The genes are TRBV4-3 and TRBJ2-1; possibly TRBD2 for D (5 bases). V lost 4 bases, J lost 3 bases, and 13 bases lay in between. Germline V gene sequence: CDR1 LGHNA, CDR2 YSLEER. This CDR3 has 15 amino acids. CDR3 sequence: CASSREGILYNEQFF. The CDR3 bases are TGCGCCAGCAGCCGCGAGGGTATTCTCTACAATGAGCAGTTCTTC.